The present T cell receptor beta chain was sequenced within a study of T cell responses to AZD1222 COVID-19 vaccine (dated by TCRdb to about 2021). Looking at the study overall: A total of approximately 250 trial participants underwent TCR sequencing, of whom about 210 had received two doses of AZD1222 and approximately 25 had received two doses of the MenACWY control vaccine. Trial participants were enrolled by age into 18-55, 56-69 and 70-plus year subgroups, with around 150, 28 and 57 TCR-sequenced participants respectively. What the research found in general, with its limitations: Reportedly, almost half of the unique spike-specific TCRs recognized epitopes lying outside the regions that are mutated in the B.1.351 and B.1.1.7 variants. In the small 56-69-year group, the increase in depth fell short of significance, most likely because of low power. Because no day 14 peak-response samples were available, the repertoires could be characterized only after the peak T cell response. The vaccine-associated CD4 TCRs covered the entire spike protein, and the dominant responses fell in regions 160-218 and 743-854. A significant rise in spike-specific TCR breadth and depth was observed after two AZD1222 doses relative to day 0 and relative to MenACWY recipients. Conclusions about previously exposed vaccinees are limited, since just six or seven AZD1222 recipients were seropositive for SARS-CoV-2 at baseline. Most participants were white British and females outnumbered males, and the authors suggested that clonal diversity may have been underestimated.

The CDR3 regions of human TCRbeta chains were analyzed by immunosequencing. The paper's processing steps were these. Repertoire TCRs were matched against a reference library of SARS-CoV-2-specific TCRs generated with the MIRA antigen-specificity platform. Breadth was defined as the fraction of unique TCRs that were SARS-CoV-2-associated. Depth was defined as the fraction of total T cells that were SARS-CoV-2-associated. Using the MIRA data, each spike-specific TCR was mapped to the spike region that the TCR reacts to and placed in a CD4 or CD8 class. Log10-transformed breadth and depth values were compared by one-way ANOVA with Sidak's multiple comparisons tests. Held by TCRdb, this immuneACCESS table contains in-frame sequences only and omits some clones. Under half of the omission traces to an unresolved V gene where checked; the cause of the rest is unknown. For V, J and clone size, that table is used; D and trimming come from the DNA. Across this sample there are about 81,000 clones, with 80% to 95% seen only once. The leading ten clones occupy under 14% of the sample.

The time point tag for this specimen amounts to: about 28 days (+/-7) after the second vaccine dose. AZD1222 recipients given second doses at about 4 weeks or at about 12 weeks were pooled, since spike-specific TCR depth and breadth were not found to differ between the two schedules. Vaccinee samples were obtained from the UK trials COV001 and COV002, which included a single-blind randomized controlled phase 2/3 trial of AZD1222 (ChAdOx1 nCoV-19) in healthy adults. Trial participant PBMC samples were collected at day 0 and day 28 after the second dose for TCRbeta chain sequencing. As to this clone: Its recognized antigen is unknown. No clone much larger than this one lies a single base away; base qualities are absent.

The receptor was isolated from an adult who received the AZD1222 COVID-19 vaccine. Sequences were derived from peripheral blood, sampled 28 days after the second AZD1222 dose.

The sequence in DNA is TGTGCCAGCAGCAACTCCTATCTCAGATCCCAAGAGACCCAGTACTTC. Its product reads: CASSNSYLRSQETQYF. The chain was built from TRBV25-1 and TRBJ2-5, with the D gene too uncertain to name. V is pared back by 6 bases and J by 1 base, with 18 bases lying between the germline termini. Taken from the germline V gene, the CDR1 and CDR2 loops are MGHDK and SYGVNS. From the cysteine through the phenylalanine, the CDR3 covers 16 amino acids. The CDR3 DNA has 48 bases and is translated from base 1. Reference TRBV25-1 and TRBJ2-5 genes cover what lies past the CDR3, so the full variable domain is EADIYQTPRYLVIGTGKKITLECSQTMGHDKMYWYQQDPGMELHLIHYSYGVNSTEKGDLSSESTVSRIRTEHFPLTLESARPSHTSQYLCASSNSYLRSQETQYFGPGTRLLVL.